Included here is one T cell receptor beta chain sequence, with context. The sample is drawn from a study of tumor-infiltrating lymphocytes in oesophageal squamous cell carcinoma. The CDR3 covers 14 residues. Trimming cost V 1 base and J 4 bases; bases outside gene matches: 3. Germline V gene lookup returns CDR1 SGHTA and CDR2 FQGNSA. MiXCR, run by TCRdb on the PCR reads, gives a single entry per CDR3 protein. The sample has approximately 9,400 distinct CDR3 sequences; approximately 58% are singletons. V gene TRBV7-2 combines with J gene TRBJ2-5; 7 nucleotides match TRBD1. This receptor was identified in a female donor with esophageal squamous cell carcinoma. Sequenced input: esophageal tumor tissue. The CDR3 coding sequence is TGTGCCAGCAGCTTAGGCCCAGGGGGAGAGACCCAGTACTTC. This codes for CASSLGPGGETQYF. The full variable domain, its missing parts supplied by reference TRBV7-2 and TRBJ2-5, is GAGVSQSPSNKVTEKGKDVELRCDPISGHTALYWYRQSLGQGLEFLIYFQGNSAPDKSGLPSDRFSAERTGGSVSTLTIQRTQQEDSAVYLCASSLGPGGETQYFGPGTRLLVL.